This T cell receptor beta chain stems from a study of T cells expressing NK-cell markers. TCRdb re-called the 5' RACE reads, yielding one record per CDR3 amino acid sequence without DNA. In all, the sample yields roughly 450,000 distinct CDR3 sequences. The receptor comes from a woman aged 50 to 65 in good health. The specimen sequenced was blood T cells: a sorted CD56 or NKG2C T cell subset, CD4+ or CD8+ T cells, or bulk PBMC T cells (not recorded which).

CDR3 region: CSATRGQFEAFF. V gene TRBV20-1 combines with J gene TRBJ1-1; the TCRdb call, TRBD1, lacks DNA for checking. Germline V lookup: CDR1 DFQATT, CDR2 SNEGSKA (reference sequence). This CDR3 region has 12 residues.